The present TCR beta chain was sequenced within a study of CD8+ T cells in alopecia areata. Germline-derived CDR1 and CDR2 are SGDLS and YYNGEE. The CDR3 consists of 12 residues. The germline V and J ends were trimmed by 0 bases and 6 bases, with 6 bases remaining between them. Extracted from the samples, RNA was reverse transcribed into cDNA to serve as the sequencing template. TCRdb's table, derived via immunoSEQ multiplex PCR, lists solely in-frame clones and lacks some. Of 150,000 to 180,000 clones in the sample, around 55% were seen once. As part of sample collection, lesional scalp punch biopsies and peripheral blood were taken from alopecia areata patients. T lymphocytes (CD4+ and CD8+) were sorted from PBMCs.

The starting material was CD8+ T cells sorted from blood, obtained at week 0. This receptor was taken from a human donor with alopecia areata. This chain joins TRBV9 and TRBJ1-2; D might be TRBD1 (5 bases). The CDR3 region is CASSVGGNGYTF. CDR3 nucleotides: TGTGCCAGCAGCGTAGGGGGGAATGGCTACACCTTC. The complete variable domain, with remaining parts taken from reference TRBV9 and TRBJ1-2, reads DSGVTQTPKHLITATGQRVTLRCSPRSGDLSVYWYQQSLDQGLQFLIQYYNGEERAKGNILERFSAQQFPDLHSELNLSSLELGDSALYFCASSVGGNGYTFGSGTRLTVV.